Below are 29 T cell receptor beta chains sequenced from a single sample in a study of cytomegalovirus exposure and HLA in healthy donors. Researchers ran the PCR with 60 Vbeta and 13 Jbeta primers. The repertoire was sequenced with immunoSEQ multiplex PCR; TCRdb's copy has only in-frame clones and lacks some. The profile shows some 240,000 clones, 70% to 80% of them singletons. Sequencing was done on a sample of PBMCs. The receptors derive from a male donor in good health and CMV-seronegative.

The chain has TRBV7-9 and TRBJ2-7, with 7 bases aligning to TRBD2. This CDR3 comprises 13 residues. The ends lost 1 base at V and 5 bases at J; junction bases unmatched: 2. Germline-derived CDR1 and CDR2 are SEHNR and FQNEAQ (reference sequence). Written as DNA, the CDR3 is TGTGCCAGCAGCTTAGACCTAGCGGACGAGCAGTACTTC. It yields the protein CASSLDLADEQYF.

The rearrangement joins TRBV18 to TRBJ2-5; no firm D call. The ends were cut back, 6 bases at V and 3 bases at J, with 11 bases in the middle. The germline V gene encodes CDR1 KGHSH and CDR2 LQKENI. The CDR3 extends over 13 amino acids. The CDR3 coding sequence is TGTGCCAGCTCGCCATCCCAGGAAGAGACCCAGTACTTC. Translating it yields CASSPSQEETQYF.

This chain uses TRBV2 with TRBJ2-5, with D uncertain. Trimming left V 3 bases short and J 1 base short, with 15 bases between. This CDR3 comprises 16 residues. Germline CDR1 and CDR2: SNHLY and FYNNEI. In nucleotides, the CDR3 is TGTGCCAGCAGTGATCTCGCGCGGCTTGGCCAAGAGACCCAGTACTTC. Protein: CASSDLARLGQETQYF.

This chain connects TRBV6-1 to TRBJ1-1; the match to TRBD1 covers 8 bases. The CDR3 is 13 amino acids. Trimming removed 5 bases from V and 5 bases from J; junction bases left unmatched: 4. Looked up from germline, CDR1 is MNHNS and CDR2 is SASEGT. CDR3 sequence reads: CASSQGAFTEAFF. For the CDR3, the DNA is TGTGCCAGCAGTCAGGGGGCCTTTACTGAAGCTTTCTTT.

The V and J genes are TRBV5-1 and TRBJ1-5; TRBD1 is a possible D gene (6 bases). The CDR3 spans 15 residues. Germline loops: CDR1 SGHRS, CDR2 YFSETQ. The V end was cut by 0 bases, the J end by 4 bases, with 11 bases between. CDR3 residues: CASSLVPGVNQPQHF. In DNA form, the CDR3 reads TGCGCCAGCAGCTTGGTTCCAGGGGTGAATCAGCCCCAGCATTTT.

This clone turned up a few times. The chain couples TRBV6-1 to TRBJ2-7, with 7 nucleotides matching TRBD2. This CDR3 is 15 amino acids long. After removal of 7 bases from V and 2 bases from J, the junction contained 11 bases not matched to a gene. Looked up from germline, CDR1 is MNHNS and CDR2 is SASEGT. This chain's CDR3 is CASTMAGVGTYEQYF. In DNA, the CDR3 is TGTGCCAGCACTATGGCGGGAGTTGGAACCTACGAGCAGTACTTC.

V usage is TRBV4-2 and J usage is TRBJ2-5, with no clear D. The V gene's germline CDR1 is LGHNA and CDR2 YNFKEQ. Trimming left V 0 bases short and J 2 bases short, with 7 bases between. The CDR3 spans 14 residues. In nucleotides, the CDR3 is TGTGCCAGCAGCCAAGATCGGGTGCAAGAGACCCAGTACTTC. It is translated as CASSQDRVQETQYF.

Here the CDR3 DNA reads TGTGCCAGCAGCAGGACAGGGGGCACTGAAGCTTTCTTT. This encodes CASSRTGGTEAFF. The V and J genes are TRBV6-4 and TRBJ1-1; 10 bases fit TRBD1. With 6 bases clipped from V and 4 bases from J, the junction kept 2 bases outside the gene matches. The CDR3 totals 13 residues. Germline V gene data show CDR1 as MRHNA and CDR2 as SNTAGT.

The chain couples TRBV28 to TRBJ2-6, with a weak D call TRBD1 (5 bases). This CDR3 contains 16 residues. Germline V CDR1 and CDR2: MDHEN, SYDVKM. V lost 5 bases and J 8 bases, leaving 19 bases between the germline ends. The CDR3 DNA sequence: TGTGCCAGCAGTACCCCAGCGTTAGGGGTGACCAACGTCCTGACTTTC. Its translation: CASSTPALGVTNVLTF.

The V call is TRBV7-2, the J call TRBJ2-1; 11 bases are a match to TRBD2. The trim removed 5 bases at V and 5 bases at J, leaving 5 bases unmatched. CDR3 length equals 15 residues. Germline V lookup: CDR1 SGHTA, CDR2 FQGNSA. CDR3 protein: CASSTLAGGNNEQFF. DNA of the CDR3: TGTGCCAGCAGCACCCTAGCGGGAGGAAACAATGAGCAGTTCTTC.

V gene TRBV19 combines with J gene TRBJ2-1; a possible D gene is TRBD2 (5 bases). Trimming pared 11 bases from V and 8 bases from J, leaving 10 bases between. The CDR3 sequence is 10 residues long. Germline CDR1 reads LNHDA; CDR2 reads SQIVND (reference sequence). CDR3 in DNA: TGTGCCGCAGGAGGTGATGAGCAGTTCTTC. Translation gives CAAGGDEQFF. The full variable domain, rest sourced from reference TRBV19 and TRBJ2-1, is DGGITQSPKYLFRKEGQNVTLSCEQNLNHDAMYWYRQDPGQGLRLIYYSQIVNDFQKGDIAEGYSVSREKKESFPLTVTSAQKNPTAFYLCAAGGDEQFFGPGTRLTVL.

The chain has TRBV14 and TRBJ2-7, with D possibly TRBD2 on 6 matching bases. The germline V gene has CDR1 SGHDN and CDR2 FVKESK. V was pared by 1 base and J by 3 bases, with 13 bases between. This CDR3 has 15 amino acids. CDR3 DNA: TGTGCCAGCAGCCAAGGCCTTCACGGGGGCTACGAGCAGTACTTC. Amino acid sequence: CASSQGLHGGYEQYF.

The rearrangement links TRBV9 to TRBJ2-1, with 12 bases identical to TRBD2. The CDR3 totals 15 residues. The germline gives CDR1 SGDLS, CDR2 YYNGEE. V lost 4 bases, J lost 5 bases, and 4 bases stayed unmatched. CDR3 DNA: TGTGCCAGCAGCTTCCGGACTAGCGGGAACAATGAGCAGTTCTTC. This translates into CASSFRTSGNNEQFF.

This chain connects TRBV9 to TRBJ1-5, with 10 bases lining up with TRBD1. Germline V gene data show CDR1 as SGDLS and CDR2 as YYNGEE. V lost 2 bases, J lost 9 bases, and 5 bases stayed unmatched. The CDR3 runs 14 residues. CDR3: CASSVGQGIGPQHF. The CDR3 bases are TGTGCCAGCAGCGTGGGACAGGGGATTGGGCCCCAGCATTTT.

The V call is TRBV11-2, the J call TRBJ1-5, with D possibly being TRBD1 (5 bases). The CDR3 is 14 residues long. Germline V gives CDR1 SGHAT, CDR2 FQNNGV. The germline V and J ends were trimmed by 5 bases and 6 bases, with 14 bases remaining between them. This chain's CDR3 is CASSLGGSGQPQHF. CDR3 in DNA: TGTGCCAGCAGCCTCGGGGGGTCGGGTCAGCCCCAGCATTTT.

J is TRBJ1-6 and V is TRBV7-9; TRBD1 aligns across 8 bases. The CDR3 spans 14 residues. Looked up from germline, CDR1 is SEHNR and CDR2 is FQNEAQ (reference sequence). V shed 3 bases, J shed 7 bases, and the junction held 2 bases outside the gene matches. The CDR3 here is CASSFGQGNSPLHF. The CDR3 DNA is TGTGCCAGCAGCTTTGGACAGGGAAATTCACCCCTCCACTTT.

The chain carries TRBV27 and TRBJ2-1, with 9 bases matching TRBD2. V lost 8 bases and J lost 1; bases outside the gene matches: 9. Germline V CDR1 and CDR2: MNHEY, SMNVEV (reference sequence). There are 16 residues in the CDR3. CDR3 residues: CASGIFSGRSYNEQFF. In DNA form, the CDR3 reads TGTGCCAGCGGAATATTCAGCGGGAGGTCCTACAATGAGCAGTTCTTC.

CDR3 bases: TGTGCCAGCAGCTTTGGACTAGGAGAGACCCAGTACTTC. Amino acid sequence: CASSFGLGETQYF. J is TRBJ2-5 and V is TRBV7-3; 7 positions match TRBD2. Germline V gives CDR1 SGHTA, CDR2 FQGTGA. Trimming removed 3 bases from V and 4 bases from J; junction bases left unmatched: 2. This CDR3 is built from 13 residues.

V is TRBV5-1 and J is TRBJ1-6; 7 nucleotides line up with TRBD1. Per the germline V gene, CDR1 is SGHRS and CDR2 is YFSETQ. CDR3 length: 15 amino acids. Losses at the gene ends were 2 bases for V and 10 bases for J; bases not matched to a gene: 9. CDR3 in DNA: TGCGCCAGCAGCTTATCCCAGGGGGATCAATCACCCCTCCACTTT. Its translation: CASSLSQGDQSPLHF. The full variable domain, rest sourced from reference TRBV5-1 and TRBJ1-6, is KAGVTQTPRYLIKTRGQQVTLSCSPISGHRSVSWYQQTPGQGLQFLFEYFSETQRNKGNFPGRFSGRQFSNSRSEMNVSTLELGDSALYLCASSLSQGDQSPLHFGNGTRLTVT.

As DNA, the CDR3 is TGTGCCAGCTCCGTCAGCGGGATTTCAGATACGCAGTATTTT. Translating it yields CASSVSGISDTQYF. The chain carries TRBV18 and TRBJ2-3; 7 bases match TRBD2. This CDR3 contains 14 residues. V trimming: 6 bases; J trimming: 4 bases; junction bases outside the gene matches: 7. Germline CDR1 KGHSH, CDR2 LQKENI.

The rearrangement links TRBV5-5 to TRBJ2-7; TRBD1 matches 10 bases. The CDR3 covers 15 residues. V gave up 2 bases and J gave up 6 bases; unmatched junction bases: 8. CDR1 SGHKS and CDR2 YYEKEE come from the germline V gene (reference sequence). The CDR3 reads CASSFPGQGPPEQYF. CDR3 nucleotides: TGTGCCAGCAGCTTTCCGGGACAGGGGCCTCCCGAGCAGTACTTC.

The chain couples TRBV5-1 to TRBJ2-7, with 11 positions matching TRBD1. The CDR3 runs to 14 residues. Germline V gene sequence: CDR1 SGHRS, CDR2 YFSETQ. V lost 4 bases, J lost 4 bases, and 4 bases stayed unmatched. This CDR3 is CASSPGTGGYEQYF. Here the CDR3 DNA reads TGCGCCAGCAGCCCGGGGACAGGGGGATACGAGCAGTACTTC.

The chain links TRBV9 to TRBJ2-1, with a tentative D call TRBD2 (6 bases). The V gene lost 3 bases and the J gene lost 1 base, with 14 bases spanning the gap. The germline V gene has CDR1 SGDLS and CDR2 YYNGEE. CDR3 length: 16 amino acids. The CDR3 protein is CASSGWDLESYNEQFF. CDR3 in DNA: TGTGCCAGCAGCGGCTGGGACTTAGAGTCCTACAATGAGCAGTTCTTC. The variable domain in full, completed from reference TRBV9 and TRBJ2-1, reads DSGVTQTPKHLITATGQRVTLRCSPRSGDLSVYWYQQSLDQGLQFLIQYYNGEERAKGNILERFSAQQFPDLHSELNLSSLELGDSALYFCASSGWDLESYNEQFFGPGTRLTVL.

The chain is built from TRBV30 and TRBJ2-3, with 8 positions matching TRBD2. The CDR3 sequence is 14 residues long. V was pared by 1 base and J by 2 bases, with 2 bases of the junction left unmatched. Germline CDR1 and CDR2: GTSNPN and SVGIG (reference sequence). For the CDR3, the DNA is TGTGCCTGGAGTGGCGGGAGGATCACAGATACGCAGTATTTT. Its protein is CAWSGGRITDTQYF.

The chain uses TRBV28 and TRBJ2-3; 9 positions agree with TRBD1. The CDR3 has 15 amino acids. With V trimmed by 6 bases and J by 0 bases, 4 bases remained unmatched. Germline V gene sequence: CDR1 MDHEN, CDR2 SYDVKM. The CDR3 coding sequence is TGTGCCAGCAGGAGACAGGGGGACAGCACAGATACGCAGTATTTT. Translating it yields CASRRQGDSTDTQYF.

The chain employs TRBV28 and TRBJ1-1, with 7 bases aligning to TRBD1. With V trimmed by 7 bases and J by 5 bases, 7 bases remained unmatched. The CDR3 totals 13 residues. The V gene's germline CDR1 is MDHEN and CDR2 SYDVKM. CDR3 region: CASMTGRRTEAFF. CDR3 sequence (DNA): TGTGCCAGCATGACAGGGAGGAGGACTGAAGCTTTCTTT.

The rearrangement links TRBV29-1 to TRBJ2-5; TRBD2 agrees at 15 bases. J lost 5 bases, V lost 3 bases, and 16 bases had no gene match. The V gene's germline CDR1 is SQVTM and CDR2 ANQGSEA. This CDR3 spans 19 amino acids. In DNA, the CDR3 is TGCAGCGTTGATGGACTAGCGGGAGGGCGATGGATGGGTTGGGAGACCCAGTACTTC. This sequence encodes CSVDGLAGGRWMGWETQYF.

V is TRBV18 and J is TRBJ2-2, with 7 nucleotides matching TRBD1. The CDR3 is 16 residues long. Germline CDR1 reads KGHSH; CDR2 reads LQKENI. V lost 4 bases and J lost 3; bases outside the gene matches: 8. Written as DNA, the CDR3 is TGTGCCAGCTCACGCCCTAACAGGGGATACACCGGGGAGCTGTTTTTT. Its protein product is CASSRPNRGYTGELFF.

The count of this clone is one. V usage is TRBV19 and J usage is TRBJ1-1; TRBD1 might be the D (5 bases). The CDR3 covers 14 residues. In germline, CDR1 is LNHDA, CDR2 SQIVND (reference sequence). Deletions cut 5 bases from V and 6 bases from J, with 16 bases between. The CDR3 is CASSDWEAGPEAFF. CDR3 coding DNA: TGTGCCAGTAGTGATTGGGAAGCGGGGCCTGAAGCTTTCTTT.